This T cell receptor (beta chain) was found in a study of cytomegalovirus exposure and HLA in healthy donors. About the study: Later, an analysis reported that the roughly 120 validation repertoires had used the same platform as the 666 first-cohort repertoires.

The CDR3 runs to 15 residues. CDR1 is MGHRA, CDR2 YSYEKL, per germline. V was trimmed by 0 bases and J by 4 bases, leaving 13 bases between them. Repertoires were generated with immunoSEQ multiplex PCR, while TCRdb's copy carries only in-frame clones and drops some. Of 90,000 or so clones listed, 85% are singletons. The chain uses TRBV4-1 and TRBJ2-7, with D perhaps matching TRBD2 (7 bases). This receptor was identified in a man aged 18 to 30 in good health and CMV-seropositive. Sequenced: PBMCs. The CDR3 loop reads CASSQEGGAGYEQYF. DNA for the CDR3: TGCGCCAGCAGCCAAGAGGGGGGGGCCGGATACGAGCAGTACTTC.